This TCR beta chain was obtained from a study of shared clonotypes between healthy human individuals. Study details: Per donor, three plates held CD4 naive cells, three held CD4 memory, two held CD8 naive and one held CD8 memory.

The authors divided CD4+ cells into CD45RA+ naive and CD45RA-negative memory subsets. Every subset's genomic DNA went evenly onto several immunoSEQ plates. Generated by immunoSEQ multiplex PCR, the TCRdb table keeps only in-frame clones and is missing some. Of about 2.4 million clones listed, 93% were seen once; the top ten hold more than 0.35%. With 1 base removed from V and 3 bases from J, the gap between germline ends came to 13 bases. The germline V gene encodes CDR1 SNHLY and CDR2 FYNNEI. CDR3 length: 16 amino acids. This sequence was found in a man younger than 35 in good health. Some clones in this sample may be carry-over from other donors' samples. The chain has TRBV2 and TRBJ2-1; D ambiguous. The sequenced sample consisted of naive CD4+ T cells from PBMCs. As for subset: CD45RA+ positively selected. This chain's CDR3 is CASSEVSSQVYNEQFF. The DNA of the CDR3 is TGTGCCAGCAGTGAAGTGAGCTCCCAAGTCTACAATGAGCAGTTCTTC.